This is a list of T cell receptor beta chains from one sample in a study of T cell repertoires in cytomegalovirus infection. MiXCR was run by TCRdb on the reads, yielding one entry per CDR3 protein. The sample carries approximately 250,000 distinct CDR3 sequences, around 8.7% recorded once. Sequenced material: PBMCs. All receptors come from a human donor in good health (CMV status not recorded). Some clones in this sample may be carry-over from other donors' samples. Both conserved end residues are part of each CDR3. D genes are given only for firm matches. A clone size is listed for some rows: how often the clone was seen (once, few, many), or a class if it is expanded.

CDR3nt: TGTGCCAGCAGCTTTGTGCGGGTACAGGAGCAGTTCTTC
CDR3aa: CASSFVRVQEQFF
abundance: many
j_gene: TRBJ2-1
v_gene: TRBV7-2
d_gene: NA

CDR3nt: TGTGCCAGCAGCTTTCATACAGACCGTCCTAACTATGGCTACACCTTC
CDR3aa: CASSFHTDRPNYGYTF
abundance: many
j_gene: TRBJ1-2
v_gene: TRBV7-2
d_gene: NA

CDR3nt: TGTGCCAGCAGCTTATCCTGGACTAACTATGGCTACACCTTC
CDR3aa: CASSLSWTNYGYTF
abundance: once
j_gene: TRBJ1-2
v_gene: TRBV11-2
d_gene: NA

CDR3nt: TGTGCCACCAGCAGAGCCGGGACAGGGCCCACTGAAGCTTTCTTT
CDR3aa: CATSRAGTGPTEAFF
abundance: NA
j_gene: TRBJ1-1
v_gene: TRBV15
d_gene: TRBD1

CDR3nt: TGTGCCAGCAGTTACGGGACTCCCCGGGGTACGCAGTATTTT
CDR3aa: CASSYGTPRGTQYF
abundance: few
j_gene: TRBJ2-3
v_gene: TRBV6-2/TRBV6-3
d_gene: NA

CDR3nt: TGTGCCATCAGTGGAGAGGATTCACCCCTCCACTTT
CDR3aa: CAISGEDSPLHF
abundance: many
j_gene: TRBJ1-6
v_gene: TRBV10-3
d_gene: NA

CDR3nt: TGTGCCAGCAGTGAAAGGCCTCGGGTGCAAGAGACCCAGTACTTC
CDR3aa: CASSERPRVQETQYF
abundance: few
j_gene: TRBJ2-5
v_gene: TRBV6-1
d_gene: NA

CDR3nt: TGTGCCAGTAATCCGGGACAGAACTATGGCTACACCTTC
CDR3aa: CASNPGQNYGYTF
abundance: many
j_gene: TRBJ1-2
v_gene: TRBV19
d_gene: TRBD1

CDR3nt: TGTGCCAGCAGTCAATGGACAGGGGGCTACGAGCAGTACTTC
CDR3aa: CASSQWTGGYEQYF
abundance: NA
j_gene: TRBJ2-7
v_gene: TRBV6-6
d_gene: TRBD1

CDR3nt: TGTGCCAGTCAAATACTAGCGGGAGGGCCCGGTGAGCAGTTCTTC
CDR3aa: CASQILAGGPGEQFF
abundance: NA
j_gene: TRBJ2-1
v_gene: TRBV19
d_gene: TRBD2

CDR3nt: TGTGCCAGCAGGTGGGTCCTCCGAACCACTGAAGCTTTCTTT
CDR3aa: CASRWVLRTTEAFF
abundance: many
j_gene: TRBJ1-1
v_gene: TRBV12-3/TRBV12-4
d_gene: NA

CDR3nt: TGTGCCAGCAGCCATAGGGGGGGGGGATCCACAGATACGCAGTATTTT
CDR3aa: CASSHRGGGSTDTQYF
abundance: few
j_gene: TRBJ2-3
v_gene: TRBV7-3
d_gene: NA

CDR3nt: TGTGCCAGCAGTTTGGAAACGGGCCAAGGACCTTCACCCCTCCACTTT
CDR3aa: CASSLETGQGPSPLHF
abundance: few
j_gene: TRBJ1-6
v_gene: TRBV12-3/TRBV12-4
d_gene: NA

CDR3nt: TGTGCCAGCAGCCAAGGGGTTAGGCAAGAGACCCAGTACTTC
CDR3aa: CASSQGVRQETQYF
abundance: many
j_gene: TRBJ2-5
v_gene: TRBV7-6
d_gene: NA

CDR3nt: TGTGCCAGCAGTTACTCTGTATCGGTTGGAAACAATGAGCAGTTCTTC
CDR3aa: CASSYSVSVGNNEQFF
abundance: few
j_gene: TRBJ2-1
v_gene: TRBV6-5
d_gene: NA

CDR3nt: TGCAGCGTTGTGGCTAGCGGTCTCTACGAGCAGTACTTC
CDR3aa: CSVVASGLYEQYF
abundance: few
j_gene: TRBJ2-7
v_gene: TRBV29-1
d_gene: TRBD2

CDR3nt: TGTGCCAGCAGCTTAAGGAGCGGGGGCCCGCATTTT
CDR3aa: CASSLRSGGPHF
abundance: many
j_gene: TRBJ2-3
v_gene: TRBV7-2
d_gene: TRBD2

CDR3nt: TGTGCCAGCAGTTACTCGGGACAGGTCTACGAGCAGTACTTC
CDR3aa: CASSYSGQVYEQYF
abundance: many
j_gene: TRBJ2-7
v_gene: TRBV6-2/TRBV6-3
d_gene: TRBD1

CDR3nt: TGTGCCAGCAGCTCTATGAGCGGGTCGAGGAACACTGAAGCTTTCTTT
CDR3aa: CASSSMSGSRNTEAFF
abundance: many
j_gene: TRBJ1-1
v_gene: TRBV7-3
d_gene: NA

CDR3nt: TGTGCTAGTGGTTTGGCCGGTTACTCCTACGAGCAGTACTTC
CDR3aa: CASGLAGYSYEQYF
abundance: many
j_gene: TRBJ2-7
v_gene: TRBV12-5
d_gene: NA

CDR3nt: TGCGCCAGCAGTCTGATAGAGAGGGGTGGTTTTTTGATGTACCAAGAGACCCAGTACTTC
CDR3aa: CASSLIERGGFLMYQETQYF
abundance: few
j_gene: TRBJ2-5
v_gene: TRBV23-1
d_gene: NA

CDR3nt: TGTGCCAGCAGTGAATCGGGGTCACCGAACACTGAAGCTTTCTTT
CDR3aa: CASSESGSPNTEAFF
abundance: few
j_gene: TRBJ1-1
v_gene: TRBV12-3/TRBV12-4
d_gene: NA

CDR3nt: TGTGCCAGCAGCCCCCCTTCCCCAGATACGCAGTATTTT
CDR3aa: CASSPPSPDTQYF
abundance: many
j_gene: TRBJ2-3
v_gene: TRBV7-2
d_gene: NA

CDR3nt: TGTGCCAGCAGGTTTACAGGGGTTCGGGAGCTGTTTTTT
CDR3aa: CASRFTGVRELFF
abundance: few
j_gene: TRBJ2-2
v_gene: TRBV28
d_gene: TRBD1

CDR3nt: TGTGCCAGCAGCCAGGACCGGGACAGAAACATTCAGTACTTC
CDR3aa: CASSQDRDRNIQYF
abundance: few
j_gene: TRBJ2-4
v_gene: TRBV4-2
d_gene: TRBD1

CDR3nt: TGTGCCAGCACCAGTCAATCTGGAAACACCATATATTTT
CDR3aa: CASTSQSGNTIYF
abundance: many
j_gene: TRBJ1-3
v_gene: TRBV7-2
d_gene: NA

CDR3nt: TGTGCCAGCAGCTCGACTAGCGGGGGCCGCCTGTTTAATGAGCAGTTCTTC
CDR3aa: CASSSTSGGRLFNEQFF
abundance: NA
j_gene: TRBJ2-1
v_gene: TRBV7-2
d_gene: TRBD2

CDR3nt: TGTGCCAGCAGCTTAGTTGGGACTGACATTCAGTACTTC
CDR3aa: CASSLVGTDIQYF
abundance: many
j_gene: TRBJ2-4
v_gene: TRBV7-2
d_gene: NA

CDR3nt: TGCAGTGCTAGAGATCCCTCCGCCATTGGCTACACCTTC
CDR3aa: CSARDPSAIGYTF
abundance: NA
j_gene: TRBJ1-2
v_gene: TRBV20-1
d_gene: NA

CDR3nt: TGTGCCAGCAGCCAAGACCCCCCTGGCTGGCAGGCAGCAGATACGCAGTATTTT
CDR3aa: CASSQDPPGWQAADTQYF
abundance: NA
j_gene: TRBJ2-3
v_gene: TRBV14
d_gene: NA

CDR3nt: TGCGCCAGCAGCCAAGATCCCGTGAATCAGCCCCAGCATTTT
CDR3aa: CASSQDPVNQPQHF
abundance: many
j_gene: TRBJ1-5
v_gene: TRBV4-1
d_gene: NA

CDR3nt: TGTGCCAGCAGTCCAGGAGGGGGGGGCATCACAGATACGCAGTATTTT
CDR3aa: CASSPGGGGITDTQYF
abundance: NA
j_gene: TRBJ2-3
v_gene: TRBV28
d_gene: NA

CDR3nt: TGTGCCAGCAGCTTCGAAAGGACCCTTACCGGGGAGCTGTTTTTT
CDR3aa: CASSFERTLTGELFF
abundance: many
j_gene: TRBJ2-2
v_gene: TRBV11-2
d_gene: NA

CDR3nt: TGTGCCAGCAGCGTCGGGACGCTTAGCACAGATACGCAGTATTTT
CDR3aa: CASSVGTLSTDTQYF
abundance: many
j_gene: TRBJ2-3
v_gene: TRBV7-2
d_gene: NA

CDR3nt: TGTGCCAGTAGTCCAAGACAGGGGAATAGGCCCCAGCATTTT
CDR3aa: CASSPRQGNRPQHF
abundance: few
j_gene: TRBJ1-5
v_gene: TRBV19
d_gene: TRBD1

CDR3nt: TGCGCCAGCAGCCAAGATCCCATAGCGGGAGTGGGCTACAATGAGCAGTTCTTC
CDR3aa: CASSQDPIAGVGYNEQFF
abundance: many
j_gene: TRBJ2-1
v_gene: TRBV4-3
d_gene: TRBD2

CDR3nt: TGTGCCAGTGGAAACGGACAGGGGCGGTTTAACACCATATATTTT
CDR3aa: CASGNGQGRFNTIYF
abundance: many
j_gene: TRBJ1-3
v_gene: TRBV19
d_gene: TRBD1

CDR3nt: TGTGCCAGCAGTTACGGGCTGAGCTCTGGAAACACCATATATTTT
CDR3aa: CASSYGLSSGNTIYF
abundance: many
j_gene: TRBJ1-3
v_gene: TRBV6-8
d_gene: NA

CDR3nt: TGTGCCAGCACTCTCCCCTTGGGTAAGGGGAGCACTGAAGCTTTCTTT
CDR3aa: CASTLPLGKGSTEAFF
abundance: many
j_gene: TRBJ1-1
v_gene: TRBV6-6
d_gene: NA

CDR3nt: TGTGCCAGCAGCTTAGACTCACGGACCGGGCAGCAGTACTTC
CDR3aa: CASSLDSRTGQQYF
abundance: many
j_gene: TRBJ2-7
v_gene: TRBV7-2
d_gene: NA

CDR3nt: TGTGCCAGCAGTCGGGGACAACTTACTAATAGCAATCAGCCCCAGCATTTT
CDR3aa: CASSRGQLTNSNQPQHF
abundance: many
j_gene: TRBJ1-5
v_gene: TRBV6-2/TRBV6-3
d_gene: NA

CDR3nt: TGTGCCAGCAGCGCCCTCGGGGGGACCGGGGAGCTGTTTTTT
CDR3aa: CASSALGGTGELFF
abundance: NA
j_gene: TRBJ2-2
v_gene: TRBV25-1
d_gene: TRBD2

CDR3nt: TGTGCCAGCAGCTCCCGGGACATAAATCAGCCCCAGCATTTT
CDR3aa: CASSSRDINQPQHF
abundance: many
j_gene: TRBJ1-5
v_gene: TRBV12-3/TRBV12-4
d_gene: NA

CDR3nt: TGCGCCAGCAGCTTGGGGGACGGGAACACTGAAGCTTTCTTT
CDR3aa: CASSLGDGNTEAFF
abundance: NA
j_gene: TRBJ1-1
v_gene: TRBV5-1
d_gene: NA

CDR3nt: TGTGCCAGCATGGGCAGACCGAACACTGAAGCTTTCTTT
CDR3aa: CASMGRPNTEAFF
abundance: many
j_gene: TRBJ1-1
v_gene: TRBV28
d_gene: NA